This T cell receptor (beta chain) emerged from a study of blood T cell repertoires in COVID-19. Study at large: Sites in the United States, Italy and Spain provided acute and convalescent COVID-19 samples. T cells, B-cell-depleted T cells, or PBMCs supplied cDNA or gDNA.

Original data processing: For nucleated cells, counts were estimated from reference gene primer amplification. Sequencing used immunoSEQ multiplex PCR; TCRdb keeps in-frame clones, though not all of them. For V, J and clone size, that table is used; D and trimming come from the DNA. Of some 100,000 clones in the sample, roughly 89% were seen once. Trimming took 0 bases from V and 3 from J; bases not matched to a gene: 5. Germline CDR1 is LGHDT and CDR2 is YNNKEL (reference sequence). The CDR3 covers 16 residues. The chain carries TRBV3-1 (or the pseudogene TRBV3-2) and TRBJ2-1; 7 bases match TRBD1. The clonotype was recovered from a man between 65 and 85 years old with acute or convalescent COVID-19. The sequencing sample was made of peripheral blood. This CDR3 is CASSQDRGTHYNEQFF. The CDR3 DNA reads TGTGCCAGCAGCCAAGACAGGGGGACACACTACAATGAGCAGTTCTTC.